This T cell receptor beta chain comes out of a study of T cells after posttransplantation cyclophosphamide. Findings and limits, study-wide: Tissue-infiltrating T cells from skin or gut overlapped little with blood T cells. Donor CD8+ memory clones often dominated recipient blood repertoires at later times.

Cells defined as naive were viable CD3+CD4+ or CD3+CD8+ and CCR7+CD45RA+CD45RO-CD95-CD27+CD28+. Profiled with immunoSEQ multiplex PCR; TCRdb holds only in-frame clones, not every one. The table records around 16,000 clones, about 95% of them present only once. This clone has a single count. Its antigen remains unidentified. The CDR3 contains 16 residues. V trimming: 8 bases; J trimming: 3 bases; junction bases outside the gene matches: 11. Germline V CDR1 and CDR2: MDHEN, SYDVKM. The TCR sequence derives from a woman aged 50 to 60 in good health and a related stem cell transplant donor. The chain has TRBV28 and TRBJ2-2; 8 bases line up with TRBD1. Sequencing used naive CD4+ T cells sorted from blood. In DNA, the CDR3 is TGTGCCAGCCCCGGCCCTCCAGGGGGCGACACCGGGGAGCTGTTTTTT. Its translation: CASPGPPGGDTGELFF.